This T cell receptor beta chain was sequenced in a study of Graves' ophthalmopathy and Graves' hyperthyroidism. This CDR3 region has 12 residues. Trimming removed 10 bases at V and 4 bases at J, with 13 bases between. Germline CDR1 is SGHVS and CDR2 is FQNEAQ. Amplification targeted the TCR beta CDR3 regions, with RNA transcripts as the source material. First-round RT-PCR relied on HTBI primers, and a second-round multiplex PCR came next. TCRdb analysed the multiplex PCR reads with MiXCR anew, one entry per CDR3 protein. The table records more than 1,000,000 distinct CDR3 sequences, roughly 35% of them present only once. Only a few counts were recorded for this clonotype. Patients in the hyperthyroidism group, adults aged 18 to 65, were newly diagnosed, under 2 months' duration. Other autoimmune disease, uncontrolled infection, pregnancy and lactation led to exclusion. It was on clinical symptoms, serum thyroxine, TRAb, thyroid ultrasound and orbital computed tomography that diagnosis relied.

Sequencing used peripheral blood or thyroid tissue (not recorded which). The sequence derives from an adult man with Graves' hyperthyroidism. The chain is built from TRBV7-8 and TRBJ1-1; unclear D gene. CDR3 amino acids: CATAPLTTEAFF. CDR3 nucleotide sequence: TGTGCCACTGCCCCGCTAACCACTGAAGCTTTCTTT.